The 16 T cell receptor beta chains below all came from one sample that was sequenced in a study of T cell repertoires in cytomegalovirus infection. TCRdb re-called the reads with MiXCR, one entry per CDR3 protein. The profile shows some 940,000 distinct CDR3 sequences, approximately 31% of them singletons. The antigens these receptors bind are not known. This material consisted of cultured CD8+ T cells from PBMCs, taken from culture after CMV antigen stimulation. The source of these receptors is a human donor in good health (CMV status not recorded). Some clones in this sample may be carry-over from other donors' samples.

Comment on this clonotype: This CDR3 is missing its conserved last phenylalanine or tryptophan, likely due to a read error. The chain is built from TRBV19 and TRBJ2-1; 13 nucleotides line up with TRBD2. The CDR3 covers 14 residues. The J segment lost 9 bases and the V segment lost 10 bases, leaving 9 bases of the junction unmatched. CDR1 is LNHDA and CDR2 is SQIVND in the germline V gene (reference sequence). The CDR3 region has the DNA TGTGCCACCGGACTAGCGGGGGTCAGCACTGAGCAGTTCGTC. Translated, it gives CATGLAGVSTEQFV.

In this sample, this clonotype turned up many times. This chain uses TRBV6-6 with TRBJ1-5; 9 bases map to TRBD1. Germline V CDR1 and CDR2: MNHNY, SVGAGI (reference sequence). V lost 7 bases to trimming and J lost 5 bases; unmatched junction nucleotides: 9. This CDR3 has 15 amino acids. Here the CDR3 DNA reads TGTGCCAGCACGTCCTCACAGGGGGCAGATCAGCCCCAGCATTTT. Amino acid sequence: CASTSSQGADQPQHF.

The table lists this clonotype with many counts. The chain is built from TRBV27 and TRBJ2-5, with D possibly being TRBD2 (6 bases). This CDR3 spans 13 amino acids. V shed 3 bases and J shed 5 bases, with 10 bases lying between them. Germline assignment: CDR1 MNHEY and CDR2 SMNVEV (reference sequence). CDR3 amino acids: CASSFLGGETQYF. In DNA, the CDR3 is TGTGCCAGCAGTTTCCTCGGAGGGGAGACCCAGTACTTC.

The chain couples TRBV19 to TRBJ1-6; D ambiguous. V lost 5 bases to trimming and J lost 7 bases, with 12 bases between them. This CDR3 spans 14 amino acids. Per the germline V gene, CDR1 is LNHDA and CDR2 is SQIVND (reference sequence). The CDR3 spells CASSPRRRNSPLHF. The CDR3 DNA sequence: TGTGCCAGTAGTCCAAGACGGAGAAATTCACCCCTCCACTTT.

This clonotype was seen only once. The rearrangement uses TRBV10-3 and TRBJ2-1, with TRBD2 identical over 9 bases. The trim removed 1 base at V and 7 bases at J, leaving 8 bases unmatched. This CDR3 spans 16 amino acids. Germline V lookup: CDR1 ENHRY, CDR2 SYGVKD. As DNA, the CDR3 is TGTGCCATCAGTGAGTTGGCGGGGGGGCCAAAGAATGAGCAGTTCTTC. Translation gives CAISELAGGPKNEQFF.

This clonotype was picked up a small number of times. CDR3 in DNA: TGTGCCAGCCTACCCGGGACAGCTAGCACAGATACGCAGTATTTT. Protein sequence: CASLPGTASTDTQYF. V gene TRBV7-9 combines with J gene TRBJ2-3, with TRBD1 identical over 7 bases. CDR3 size: 15 residues. J was trimmed by 0 bases and V by 8 bases; bases with no gene match: 8. Germline V lookup: CDR1 SEHNR, CDR2 FQNEAQ (reference sequence).

The gene calls are TRBV10-3 and TRBJ1-1, with 9 positions matching TRBD1. V dropped 7 bases and J dropped 5; count of bases not matched to a gene: 11. In germline, CDR1 is ENHRY, CDR2 SYGVKD. The CDR3 is made up of 15 amino acids. CDR3 sequence reads: CAITTYRGRGTEAFF. CDR3 sequence (DNA): TGTGCCATCACCACGTACAGGGGGCGAGGGACTGAAGCTTTCTTT.

CDR3 sequence: CASSELGLTRSYEQYF. DNA for the CDR3: TGTGCCAGCAGTGAACTGGGACTCACTCGCTCCTACGAGCAGTACTTC. The J gene is TRBJ2-7, the V gene TRBV2; D perhaps matches TRBD2 (6 bases). Germline values: CDR1 SNHLY, CDR2 FYNNEI. Trimming pared 2 bases from V and 0 bases from J, leaving 14 bases between. The CDR3 contains 16 residues.

The rearrangement uses TRBV6-6 and TRBJ2-3; tentatively, D is TRBD1 (6 bases). V was cut by 4 bases and J by 2 bases, with 10 bases left in between. This CDR3 region has 14 residues. Germline CDR1 reads MNHNY; CDR2 reads SVGAGI (reference sequence). The CDR3 reads CASSSTGHTDTQYF. CDR3 bases: TGTGCCAGCAGTTCAACGGGACACACAGATACGCAGTATTTT.

This clonotype was seen only a few times. The rearrangement joins TRBV5-6 to TRBJ2-2; 8 bases line up with TRBD1. The germline V gene has CDR1 SGHDT and CDR2 YYEEEE. Trimming removed 4 bases from V and 5 bases from J; junction bases left unmatched: 13. This CDR3 spans 17 amino acids. The CDR3 DNA sequence: TGTGCCAGCAGCATGGACCTAGACAGGGGATCGACCGGGGAGCTGTTTTTT. Protein sequence: CASSMDLDRGSTGELFF.

The rearrangement joins TRBV10-3 to TRBJ2-5, with D possibly being TRBD1 (5 bases). Germline V gene data show CDR1 as ENHRY and CDR2 as SYGVKD. This CDR3 has 14 amino acids. Trimming cost V 2 bases and J 5 bases, with 12 bases left between them. The CDR3 region is CAISENPGKETQYF. As DNA, the CDR3 is TGTGCCATCAGTGAGAACCCAGGGAAGGAGACCCAGTACTTC.

This clonotype occurred many times. J is TRBJ2-5 and V is TRBV7-9, with 7 bases fitting TRBD1. Germline CDR1 is SEHNR and CDR2 is FQNEAQ (reference sequence). This CDR3 is built from 14 residues. The junction had 10 bases not matched to a gene; V was cut back by 7 bases and J by 5 bases. DNA of the CDR3: TGTGCCAGCACCCAAGCGACAGGGCGGGAGACCCAGTACTTC. This codes for CASTQATGRETQYF.

This clonotype was counted only a few times. The V call is TRBV9, the J call TRBJ2-6; D unresolved. Looked up from germline, CDR1 is SGDLS and CDR2 is YYNGEE. This CDR3 is built from 14 residues. Trimming left V 4 bases short and J 4 bases short, with 9 bases between. CDR3 in DNA: TGTGCCAGCAGCCCCCTAAGAGGGGCCAACGTCCTGACTTTC. Translated: CASSPLRGANVLTF.

This clonotype was detected only a few times. The chain combines TRBV7-9 with TRBJ2-7, with TRBD1 matching over 10 bases. This CDR3 comprises 15 residues. V was pared by 2 bases and J by 4 bases, with 5 bases of the junction left unmatched. CDR1 SEHNR and CDR2 FQNEAQ come from the germline V gene (reference sequence). CDR3 sequence: CASSLTDRGLYEQYF. As DNA, the CDR3 is TGTGCCAGCAGCTTAACCGACAGGGGGCTTTACGAGCAGTACTTC.

The CDR3 protein is CASSVAGLEQFF. CDR3 nucleotides: TGTGCCAGCAGCGTAGCTGGGTTGGAGCAGTTCTTC. The chain employs TRBV9 and TRBJ2-1; no clear D gene. CDR1 and CDR2 (germline): SGDLS, YYNGEE. CDR3 length: 12 residues. The ends were cut back, 0 bases at V and 10 bases at J, with 8 bases in the middle. The complete variable domain, with remaining parts taken from reference TRBV9 and TRBJ2-1, reads DSGVTQTPKHLITATGQRVTLRCSPRSGDLSVYWYQQSLDQGLQFLIQYYNGEERAKGNILERFSAQQFPDLHSELNLSSLELGDSALYFCASSVAGLEQFFGPGTRLTVL.

Regarding this clonotype: As the CDR3 is not closed by the conserved phenylalanine or tryptophan, this likely results from a read error. The CDR3 spells CASSLAGQGNQPQHV. The CDR3 region has the DNA TGTGCCAGCAGCTTAGCAGGTCAGGGAAATCAGCCCCAGCATGTT. V usage is TRBV7-8 and J usage is TRBJ1-5; possibly TRBD1 for D (5 bases). Germline V CDR1 and CDR2: SGHVS, FQNEAQ. The germline V and J ends were trimmed by 0 bases and 4 bases, with 10 bases remaining between them. There are 15 residues in the CDR3.